This TCR beta chain was observed in a study of OX40 agonist ivuxolimab in advanced cancers. Background on the study: Partial responses were achieved by three patients, of whom one had hepatocellular carcinoma and two had cutaneous melanoma.

General study findings and limits: Low normalized T-cell clonal expansion also characterized some of the nonresponders.

Using immunoSEQ multiplex PCR, the repertoire was profiled, and TCRdb retains in-frame clones only, with some absent. The sample contains more than 45,000 clones, 82% of which appear only once. With regard to this clone: As yet, its antigen is unknown.

CDR1 is SGHRS and CDR2 is YFSETQ in the germline V gene. The CDR3 loop spans 17 amino acids. Trimming shortened V by 0 bases and J by 1 base, and 16 bases separated the two germline ends. This clonotype was sampled from an adult with an advanced solid tumor such as melanoma, head and neck, liver or kidney cancer. Specimen: CD4+ or CD8+ T cells sorted from blood, collected in a trial of the OX40 agonist ivuxolimab. The chain employs TRBV5-1 and TRBJ1-1; D remains unclear. The CDR3 region has the DNA TGCGCCAGCAGCTTGGACGGGGAGGTGTATTCGAACACTGAAGCTTTCTTT. This gives the protein CASSLDGEVYSNTEAFF.